Listed below are T cell receptor beta chains from one sample, sequenced in a study of T cell changes during pregnancy in multiple sclerosis. This table comes from immunoSEQ multiplex PCR, and its TCRdb copy is limited to in-frame clones, with some not included. The table shows some 71,000 clones, with 91% occurring only once. Sequencing was performed on CD4+ T cells from peripheral blood mononuclear cells, taken in the third trimester of pregnancy. All receptors derive from a female donor in good health, enrolled as a control in a pregnancy study. Both conserved end residues are part of each CDR3. Fields, in order: D gene, V gene, clone size, J gene, CDR3 DNA, CDR3 protein. The D gene is left open where the match is weak. For some rows the clone size is stated as once, few or many, or as a class when expanded; others skip it.

d_call: TRBD1; v_call: TRBV19; clone_size: .; j_call: TRBJ1-1; cdr3_nt: TGTGCCAGTAGTCCCGGACAGGGACTGAACACTGAAGCTTTCTTT; cdr3_aa: CASSPGQGLNTEAFF
d_call: .; v_call: TRBV9; clone_size: .; j_call: TRBJ1-5; cdr3_nt: TGTGCCAGCAGCGTTGGGGGGATCGGCAATCAGCCCCAGCATTTT; cdr3_aa: CASSVGGIGNQPQHF
d_call: .; v_call: TRBV6-5; clone_size: .; j_call: TRBJ1-2; cdr3_nt: TGTGCCAGCAGTTCTGTAACGGATGGCTACACCTTC; cdr3_aa: CASSSVTDGYTF
d_call: .; v_call: TRBV6-1; clone_size: once; j_call: TRBJ2-2; cdr3_nt: TGTGCCAGCAGTGAGGAGAGGCTGAACACCGGGGAGCTGTTTTTT; cdr3_aa: CASSEERLNTGELFF
d_call: .; v_call: TRBV30; clone_size: .; j_call: TRBJ1-5; cdr3_nt: TGTGCCTGGGACACAGTTAGCAATCAGCCCCAGCATTTT; cdr3_aa: CAWDTVSNQPQHF
d_call: .; v_call: TRBV10-1; clone_size: .; j_call: TRBJ2-7; cdr3_nt: TGCGCCAGCAGATCTGACAGCTTATGGTCGACCTACGAGCAGTACTTC; cdr3_aa: CASRSDSLWSTYEQYF
d_call: TRBD2; v_call: TRBV18; clone_size: .; j_call: TRBJ2-5; cdr3_nt: TGTGCCAGCTCACCAGAGCGGGGGCGAGCGGAGACCCAGTACTTC; cdr3_aa: CASSPERGRAETQYF
d_call: TRBD2; v_call: TRBV2; clone_size: .; j_call: TRBJ2-7; cdr3_nt: TGTGCCAGCAGTGAAGGGCTAGCGGGGCAACTAGTTATTTACGAGCAGTACTTC; cdr3_aa: CASSEGLAGQLVIYEQYF
d_call: .; v_call: TRBV14; clone_size: .; j_call: TRBJ1-2; cdr3_nt: TGTGCCAGCAGCCGGATTCACAGCTCCCAAAATTTGAACTATGGCTACACCTTC; cdr3_aa: CASSRIHSSQNLNYGYTF
d_call: .; v_call: TRBV25-1; clone_size: .; j_call: TRBJ1-1; cdr3_nt: TGTGCCAGCAGTGGGGGGGACAAGCGGGGCGTAGCTTTCTTT; cdr3_aa: CASSGGDKRGVAFF
d_call: TRBD1; v_call: TRBV4-2; clone_size: .; j_call: TRBJ2-6; cdr3_nt: TGTGCCAGCAGCCCCAGGGGGCGAAGCTCTGGGGCCAACGTCCTGACTTTC; cdr3_aa: CASSPRGRSSGANVLTF
d_call: .; v_call: TRBV6-6; clone_size: .; j_call: TRBJ2-7; cdr3_nt: TGTGCCAGCAGTTACTCCGACTTGCTGGGCGAGCAGTACTTC; cdr3_aa: CASSYSDLLGEQYF
d_call: .; v_call: TRBV19; clone_size: once; j_call: TRBJ2-7; cdr3_nt: TGTGCCAGTAGTATGACAAACTACGAGCAGTACTTC; cdr3_aa: CASSMTNYEQYF
d_call: .; v_call: TRBV7-8; clone_size: .; j_call: TRBJ1-5; cdr3_nt: TGTGCCAGCAGCCCCGGCCGGGGTGGCAATCAGCCCCAGCATTTT; cdr3_aa: CASSPGRGGNQPQHF
d_call: .; v_call: TRBV5-6; clone_size: .; j_call: TRBJ1-6; cdr3_nt: TGTGCCAGCAGCTTACCTTCATGGGGAGGGAATTCACCCCTCCACTTT; cdr3_aa: CASSLPSWGGNSPLHF
d_call: .; v_call: TRBV5-4; clone_size: .; j_call: TRBJ1-6; cdr3_nt: TGTGCCAGCAGCTTGGAACCAAACAGATTTGATTCACCCCTCCACTTT; cdr3_aa: CASSLEPNRFDSPLHF
d_call: TRBD1; v_call: TRBV4-2; clone_size: once; j_call: TRBJ1-2; cdr3_nt: TGTGCCAGCAGCCAAGACCCCCTCCGACAGGGACAAGTTGGCTACACCTTC; cdr3_aa: CASSQDPLRQGQVGYTF
d_call: .; v_call: TRBV7-2; clone_size: .; j_call: TRBJ1-1; cdr3_nt: TGTGCCAGCAGCTTAGCAATGACGGGGAGCACTGAAGCTTTCTTT; cdr3_aa: CASSLAMTGSTEAFF
d_call: TRBD2; v_call: TRBV18; clone_size: .; j_call: TRBJ2-1; cdr3_nt: TGTGCCAGCTCACCCTTGGGACTAGCGGGGGTCAATGAGCAGTTCTTC; cdr3_aa: CASSPLGLAGVNEQFF
d_call: .; v_call: TRBV7-2; clone_size: .; j_call: TRBJ1-2; cdr3_nt: TGTGCCAGCAGCTTAGAGACAGGTTTGGCCTATGGCTACACCTTC; cdr3_aa: CASSLETGLAYGYTF
d_call: TRBD2; v_call: TRBV5-1; clone_size: .; j_call: TRBJ2-2; cdr3_nt: TGCGCCAGCAGCTTTACCTCTAGCGGGGAGTTCACCGGGGAGCTGTTTTTT; cdr3_aa: CASSFTSSGEFTGELFF
d_call: TRBD2; v_call: TRBV7-3; clone_size: .; j_call: TRBJ2-7; cdr3_nt: TGTGCCAGCAGCCTAAGATCGACCGGGACTAGCGGGGCGACTTACGAGCAGTACTTC; cdr3_aa: CASSLRSTGTSGATYEQYF
d_call: .; v_call: TRBV5-1; clone_size: .; j_call: TRBJ1-1; cdr3_nt: TGCGCCAGCACCCACGAAAAGGGGTCGTTTGAAGCTTTCTTT; cdr3_aa: CASTHEKGSFEAFF
d_call: TRBD2; v_call: TRBV10-3; clone_size: .; j_call: TRBJ2-1; cdr3_nt: TGTGCCACCAGCCCCTCTATTCCGGGACTAGCGGGGGGAGGTGAGCAGTTCTTC; cdr3_aa: CATSPSIPGLAGGGEQFF
d_call: .; v_call: TRBV5-1; clone_size: once; j_call: TRBJ1-2; cdr3_nt: TGCGCCATGCTGGAGGGGCCACCTCGGGGCGGCTACACCTTC; cdr3_aa: CAMLEGPPRGGYTF
d_call: TRBD1; v_call: TRBV7-9; clone_size: .; j_call: TRBJ1-5; cdr3_nt: TGTGCCAGCAGCTTAGCGGGGACAGGGAAGAGCAATCAGCCCCAGCATTTT; cdr3_aa: CASSLAGTGKSNQPQHF
d_call: .; v_call: TRBV7-9; clone_size: .; j_call: TRBJ2-7; cdr3_nt: TGTGCCAGCAGCCTCCCCCCAGGGGAGCAGTACTTC; cdr3_aa: CASSLPPGEQYF
d_call: .; v_call: TRBV18; clone_size: .; j_call: TRBJ2-1; cdr3_nt: TGTGCCAGCTCACCCTCGCTTGAGGGGGGGAACAATGAGCAGTTCTTC; cdr3_aa: CASSPSLEGGNNEQFF
d_call: .; v_call: TRBV29-1; clone_size: .; j_call: TRBJ2-3; cdr3_nt: TGCAGCGTTGATCTCGGGAGCTCTTTT; cdr3_aa: CSVDLGSSF
d_call: TRBD1; v_call: TRBV6-1; clone_size: .; j_call: TRBJ1-5; cdr3_nt: TGTGCCAGCAGTAAAGGCCCGAGGACAGGGGAGGGGGGCTATCGCAATCAGCCCCAGCATTTT; cdr3_aa: CASSKGPRTGEGGYRNQPQHF